The 20 T cell receptor beta chains given below trace back to one sample, sequenced in a study of T cells after yellow fever vaccination. Each CDR3 protein gets one entry after TCRdb re-called the 5' RACE reads with MiXCR. Of around 49,000 distinct CDR3 sequences in the sample, about 6.8% are singletons; the top ten hold over 12%. This specimen was CD8+ T cells not binding an NS4B(214-222) dextramer, sorted from PBMCs, taken 45 days after the yellow fever booster vaccination. Source of these receptors: a man aged 25-45 years who received the YFV17D yellow fever vaccine.

There are many counts of this clonotype. This chain links TRBV27 with TRBJ2-3, with 8 bases fitting TRBD1. The V gene's germline CDR1 is MNHEY and CDR2 SMNVEV (reference sequence). CDR3 length equals 17 residues. The V segment lost 5 bases and the J segment 0 bases; nucleotides outside the gene matches: 10. DNA for the CDR3: TGTGCCAGCAGTCCGACGACAGGGGACCTAAGCACAGATACGCAGTATTTT. Translating it yields CASSPTTGDLSTDTQYF.

This sequence joins TRBV28 and TRBJ2-1; D possibly corresponds to TRBD1 (5 bases). Trimming removed 1 base at V and 0 bases at J, with 10 bases between. The CDR3 sequence is 16 residues long. Germline V gene data show CDR1 as MDHEN and CDR2 as SYDVKM. CDR3 protein: CASSLLGPDSYNEQFF. The CDR3 region has the DNA TGTGCCAGCAGTTTATTGGGGCCAGACTCCTACAATGAGCAGTTCTTC.

This clonotype was found many times. The chain couples TRBV27 to TRBJ2-7, with 10 bases aligning to TRBD2. The CDR3 consists of 17 residues. J was trimmed by 6 bases and V by 3 bases; bases with no gene match: 14. CDR1 and CDR2 (germline): MNHEY, SMNVEV (reference sequence). The CDR3 sequence is CASSFIRLAGEGGEQYF. CDR3 in DNA: TGTGCCAGCAGTTTCATCCGGCTAGCGGGAGAAGGTGGCGAGCAGTACTTC.

At least ten counts were recorded for this clonotype. The chain employs TRBV29-1 and TRBJ2-7, with D possibly TRBD2 on 5 matching bases. The CDR3 is 12 residues long. V lost 6 bases and J 0 bases, leaving 9 bases between the germline ends. The germline CDR1 and CDR2 sequences are SQVTM and ANQGSEA. The CDR3 region is CSVALVSYEQYF. As DNA, the CDR3 is TGCAGCGTCGCACTAGTCTCCTACGAGCAGTACTTC.

The sample holds many counts of this clonotype. This rearrangement joins TRBV29-1 to TRBJ1-4; TRBD1 agrees at 9 bases. CDR1 and CDR2 (germline): SQVTM, ANQGSEA. The length of the CDR3 is 13 residues. V lost 5 bases to trimming and J lost 6 bases; unmatched junction nucleotides: 4. The CDR3 loop reads CSVPQGADEKLFF. For the CDR3, the DNA is TGCAGCGTTCCACAGGGGGCGGATGAAAAACTGTTTTTT.

In this sample, this clonotype turned up many times. This chain uses TRBV4-3 with TRBJ2-3, with D tentatively TRBD1 (6 bases). Trimming left V 5 bases short and J 2 bases short, with 11 bases between. The germline V gene encodes CDR1 LGHNA and CDR2 YSLEER. The CDR3 is 14 amino acids. CDR3 loop: CASSRGINTDTQYF. The CDR3 DNA is TGCGCCAGCAGCAGGGGGATCAACACAGATACGCAGTATTTT.

On this clonotype itself: This could be a read error, since a much larger clone is one nucleotide away. J is TRBJ2-7 and V is TRBV14; D is possibly TRBD1 (5 bases). The CDR3 contains 15 residues. The germline V gene encodes CDR1 SGHDN and CDR2 FVKESK. The CDR3 nucleotides read TGTGCCAGCAGCCAACTTGAGGCAGGGAACTACGAGCAGTGCTTC. It translates to CASSQLEAGNYEQCF.

This clonotype was recorded many times. The gene calls are TRBV2 and TRBJ2-1; 7 bases match TRBD2. This CDR3 has 17 amino acids. J was trimmed by 4 bases and V by 4 bases; bases with no gene match: 13. The germline CDR1 and CDR2 sequences are SNHLY and FYNNEI. The CDR3 coding sequence is TGTGCCAGCAGTGCATTTTCTAGCGGAGATTTATACAATGAGCAGTTCTTC. Amino acid sequence: CASSAFSSGDLYNEQFF.

This clonotype was seen a few times. The DNA of the CDR3 is TGCAGTGCTAGAGGGGGGGTGAGACTTGAAGCTTTCTTT. This translates into CSARGGVRLEAFF. This rearrangement joins TRBV20-1 to TRBJ1-1; tentatively, D is TRBD1 (5 bases). Per the germline V gene, CDR1 is DFQATT and CDR2 is SNEGSKA (reference sequence). V dropped 1 base and J dropped 7 bases, with 13 bases sitting between them. The CDR3 has 13 amino acids.

In its sample, this clonotype was seen many times. This rearrangement joins TRBV30 to TRBJ2-7; D remains ambiguous. The CDR3 runs to 12 residues. Germline V lookup: CDR1 GTSNPN, CDR2 SVGIG (reference sequence). Trimming cost V 0 bases and J 5 bases, with 8 bases left between them. CDR3 protein: CAWSVLLDEQYF. The CDR3 coding sequence is TGTGCCTGGAGTGTACTCCTCGACGAGCAGTACTTC.

This clonotype was found many times. The J gene is TRBJ2-7, the V gene TRBV28; D tentatively reads TRBD1 or TRBD2 (6 bases each). This CDR3 spans 14 amino acids. The germline V gene has CDR1 MDHEN and CDR2 SYDVKM. Trimming left V 7 bases short and J 2 bases short, with 15 bases between. CDR3 sequence reads: CASNGGGEAYEQYF. The CDR3 DNA reads as TGTGCCAGCAATGGGGGCGGGGAGGCCTACGAGCAGTACTTC.

Concerning this clonotype itself: One end of the junction varies from germline; a read error may be responsible. The chain uses TRBV27 and TRBJ1-2, with TRBD1 matching 11 bases. Germline CDR1 MNHEY, CDR2 SMNVEV (reference sequence). The CDR3 has 14 residues. The CDR3 is CASSFSGQGAIAAF. DNA for the CDR3: TGTGCCAGCAGTTTCTCTGGACAGGGGGCGATAGCGGCCTTC.

This clonotype was found many times. V and J are TRBV6-1 and TRBJ2-1; perhaps TRBD2 as D (6 bases). This CDR3 is built from 15 residues. Trimming cost V 8 bases and J 7 bases, with 21 bases left between them. Germline V CDR1 and CDR2: MNHNS, SASEGT. The CDR3 bases are TGTGCCAGCTCTACTCCCGGGAGCGGAGTGAATGAGCAGTTCTTC. Encoded protein: CASSTPGSGVNEQFF.

In its sample, this clonotype was seen many times. The chain links TRBV7-8 to TRBJ2-1, with D unclear. The CDR3 consists of 15 residues. Germline CDR1 is SGHVS and CDR2 is FQNEAQ. Trimming cost V 6 bases and J 5 bases, with 17 bases left between them. CDR3 sequence (DNA): TGTGCCAGCAGGCCGACCGACTTTTACGACAATGAGCAGTTCTTC. Translation gives CASRPTDFYDNEQFF.

This clonotype was seen ten or more times. V and J are TRBV6-2 or TRBV6-3 and TRBJ2-1, with D perhaps matching TRBD2 (5 bases). The V and J ends lost 7 bases and 6 bases respectively, with 19 bases between them. CDR3 length: 15 residues. Germline V CDR1 and CDR2: MNHEY, SVGEGT. Here the CDR3 DNA reads TGTGCCAGCACTCCCTACACAAGTGGGAGCAATGAGCAGTTCTTC. Its protein is CASTPYTSGSNEQFF.

At least ten counts were recorded for this clonotype. This rearrangement joins TRBV4-3 to TRBJ2-3; 9 bases are shared with TRBD2. The length of the CDR3 is 15 residues. Germline CDR1 is LGHNA and CDR2 is YSLEER. Trimming cost V 5 bases and J 6 bases; bases outside gene matches: 9. CDR3 sequence reads: CASSGTSTNADTQYF. The CDR3 nucleotides read TGCGCCAGCAGCGGGACTAGCACTAATGCTGATACGCAGTATTTT.

This clonotype has at least ten counts. This chain connects TRBV15 to TRBJ2-1, with D perhaps matching TRBD1 or TRBD2 (5 bases each). The length of the CDR3 is 15 residues. V gave up 3 bases and J gave up 8 bases, with 17 bases separating them. From germline, CDR1 is LNHNV and CDR2 YYDKDF (reference sequence). This chain's CDR3 is CATSSPSGRPDEQFF. CDR3 DNA sequence: TGTGCCACCAGCAGTCCTTCGGGGCGACCCGATGAGCAGTTCTTC.

Many counts were recorded for this clonotype. J is TRBJ2-7 and V is TRBV28; 7 bases map to TRBD1. V shed 2 bases, J shed 6 bases, and the junction held 16 bases outside the gene matches. CDR3 size: 17 residues. Germline assignment: CDR1 MDHEN and CDR2 SYDVKM. The CDR3 DNA follows: TGTGCCAGCAGTTTAACCGATACAGGGGAACTCCCGTTCGAGCAGTACTTC. Translating gives CASSLTDTGELPFEQYF.

This clonotype was picked up a small number of times. The chain links TRBV12-3 or TRBV12-4 to TRBJ2-2; 12 bases are shared with TRBD2. Trimming took 3 bases from V and 5 from J; bases not matched to a gene: 7. There are 17 residues in the CDR3. In DNA form, the CDR3 reads TGTGCCAGCAGTTTCTTGACTAGCGGGAGTTATACCGGGGAGCTGTTTTTT. Its translation: CASSFLTSGSYTGELFF.

This clonotype was counted many times. CDR3 in amino acids: CASSYADRASEQYF. For the CDR3, the DNA is TGTGCCAGCAGTTACGCGGACAGGGCGAGCGAGCAGTACTTC. The rearrangement uses TRBV6-5 and TRBJ2-7; TRBD1 agrees at 8 bases. The V segment lost 2 bases and the J segment 6 bases; nucleotides outside the gene matches: 6. In germline, CDR1 is MNHEY, CDR2 SVGAGI. The CDR3 loop spans 14 amino acids.